The present entry profiles one T cell receptor (beta chain) with its context. The CDR3 sequence is 17 residues long. Germline V gene sequence: CDR1 ENHRY, CDR2 SYGVKD. Trimming took off 6 bases at V and 6 bases at J, with 26 bases between the two ends. The sample belongs to a study of blood T cell repertoires in COVID-19. Per the original methods: Reference gene primer amplification gave estimated nucleated cell counts. TCRdb keeps only in-frame clones here, not all; method: immunoSEQ multiplex PCR. V and J calls and clone size follow that table, whereas D and trimming were derived from the DNA. The table has about 77,000 clones, around three quarters seen once.

The clonotype originates from a woman in her seventies with acute or convalescent COVID-19. Sample: peripheral blood. This chain connects TRBV10-3 to TRBJ1-1, with a weak D call TRBD1 (5 bases). Here the CDR3 DNA reads TGTGCCATCAGCAGGCCCGAGGTTAGGGGTCGAAGCGCTGAAGCTTTCTTT. This translates into CAISRPEVRGRSAEAFF.